Listed here are 14 T cell receptor beta chains from one sample, sequenced in a study of T cells in localized non-small cell lung cancer. The data were produced by immunoSEQ multiplex PCR, yet TCRdb's version contains in-frame clones alone and is incomplete. The repertoire has around 79,000 clones, around 80% of them found once; the top ten carry over 15%. The specimen comprised PBMCs, sampled before any cancer treatment. These receptors were obtained from a man aged 40-75 years with stage II squamous cell lung carcinoma.

Details on this clone: Other nucleotide sequences in the sample specify the same CDR3. V and J are TRBV6-1 and TRBJ1-3, with D hard to call. CDR1 is MNHNS and CDR2 is SASEGT in the germline V gene. With 3 bases removed from V and 1 base from J, the gap between germline ends came to 7 bases. There are 14 residues in the CDR3. The CDR3 reads CASSDGISGNTIYF. For the CDR3, the DNA is TGTGCCAGCAGTGATGGGATATCTGGAAACACCATATATTTT.

This sequence joins TRBV5-6 and TRBJ1-2, with 8 bases lining up with TRBD1. CDR1 and CDR2 from the germline V gene are SGHDT and YYEEEE. The V gene end was trimmed by 4 bases and the J gene end by 5 bases; junction bases not matched to a gene: 7. CDR3 length: 14 residues. CDR3 DNA sequence: TGTGCCAGCAGCCGACAGGGGCAGGTTTATGGCTACACCTTC. Its translation: CASSRQGQVYGYTF.

This clone came up once. J is TRBJ2-5 and V is TRBV4-2; a possible D gene is TRBD2 (6 bases). The germline V and J ends were trimmed by 5 bases and 4 bases, with 14 bases remaining between them. The CDR3 length is 14 residues. Germline CDR1 and CDR2: LGHNA and YNFKEQ. For the CDR3, the DNA is TGTGCCAGCAGCACTGGAGGGACCCGAGAGACCCAGTACTTC. This translates into CASSTGGTRETQYF.

CDR3 sequence (DNA): TGTGCCAGTAGTCTTGGGACAGGGTTTCGGCAGCCCCAGCATTTT. This codes for CASSLGTGFRQPQHF. V gene TRBV19 combines with J gene TRBJ1-5; 9 bases line up with TRBD1. The germline gives CDR1 LNHDA, CDR2 SQIVND (reference sequence). The CDR3 spans 15 residues. Losses at the gene ends were 5 bases for V and 7 bases for J; bases not matched to a gene: 9.

The chain joins TRBV27 to TRBJ2-5; tentative D call: TRBD1 (6 bases). Germline V gene data show CDR1 as MNHEY and CDR2 as SMNVEV (reference sequence). Trimming left V 3 bases short and J 5 bases short, with 10 bases between. This CDR3 is 13 amino acids long. The DNA for the CDR3 is TGTGCCAGCAGTTTTTCCAGGGGTGAGACCCAGTACTTC. The encoded protein is CASSFSRGETQYF.

This clone was seen only once. V and J are TRBV7-3 and TRBJ1-6, with D maybe TRBD1 (5 bases). CDR3 length: 16 residues. Trimming took 5 bases from V and 0 from J, leaving 11 bases between them. The germline gives CDR1 SGHTA, CDR2 FQGTGA. This chain's CDR3 is CASSGPGSSYNSPLHF. The CDR3 nucleotides read TGTGCCAGCAGCGGGCCAGGGAGCTCCTATAATTCACCCCTCCACTTT.

CDR3 in amino acids: CASNKGIRKAGELFF. For the CDR3, the DNA is TGTGCCAGCAACAAGGGGATACGGAAGGCCGGGGAGCTGTTTTTT. The chain uses TRBV6-6 and TRBJ2-2; perhaps TRBD1 as D (5 bases). Deletions cut 7 bases from V and 6 bases from J, with 18 bases between. CDR1 is MNHNY, CDR2 SVGAGI, per germline (reference sequence). This CDR3 comprises 15 residues.

The chain's CDR3 is CASSERGEQYF. CDR3 in DNA: TGTGCCAGCAGCGAGAGGGGCGAGCAGTACTTC. The chain recombines TRBV9 with TRBJ2-7, with D perhaps matching TRBD1 or TRBD2 (5 bases each). This CDR3 has 11 amino acids. V lost 3 bases and J lost 6, with 7 bases in between. The germline V gene has CDR1 SGDLS and CDR2 YYNGEE.

V usage is TRBV5-1 and J usage is TRBJ1-4; the D is unclear. The V gene lost 4 bases and the J gene lost 8 bases, with 15 bases spanning the gap. Germline loops: CDR1 SGHRS, CDR2 YFSETQ. The CDR3 sequence is 14 residues long. The CDR3 DNA reads as TGCGCCAGCAGCACTGTTGCAGGCCAGGAAAAACTGTTTTTT. This encodes CASSTVAGQEKLFF.

The rearrangement links TRBV30 to TRBJ1-1; D gene unclear. Germline V lookup: CDR1 GTSNPN, CDR2 SVGIG (reference sequence). This CDR3 has 13 amino acids. Trimming stripped 2 bases from V and 3 bases from J, with 10 bases between. This CDR3 reads CAWSPDWDTEAFF. CDR3 sequence (DNA): TGTGCCTGGAGTCCTGACTGGGACACTGAAGCTTTCTTT.

V usage is TRBV19 and J usage is TRBJ2-7; D ambiguous. Germline V gives CDR1 LNHDA, CDR2 SQIVND (reference sequence). This CDR3 spans 16 amino acids. V dropped 2 bases and J dropped 3 bases, with 17 bases sitting between them. The CDR3, as DNA: TGTGCCAGTAGTATAAAAAGGCAGTATCCTATCTACGAGCAGTACTTC. It yields the protein CASSIKRQYPIYEQYF.

V gene TRBV4-3 combines with J gene TRBJ1-5; possibly TRBD1 for D (6 bases). The V and J ends lost 4 bases and 5 bases respectively, with 12 bases between them. This CDR3 region has 14 residues. Germline CDR1 and CDR2: LGHNA and YSLEER. In DNA, the CDR3 is TGCGCCAGCAGCCTCGGGACATCGGATCAGCCCCAGCATTTT. It specifies CASSLGTSDQPQHF.

The chain uses TRBV27 and TRBJ2-5; D gene ambiguous. Deletions cut 4 bases from V and 2 bases from J, with 8 bases between. The CDR3 is made up of 13 amino acids. Germline V gene data show CDR1 as MNHEY and CDR2 as SMNVEV (reference sequence). The CDR3 coding sequence is TGTGCCAGCAGTTCGACTGGGCAAGAGACCCAGTACTTC. It translates to CASSSTGQETQYF.

This clone occurred a few times. The chain has TRBV2 and TRBJ2-1; D ambiguous. Germline V gene lookup returns CDR1 SNHLY and CDR2 FYNNEI. The germline V and J ends were trimmed by 7 bases and 11 bases, with 6 bases remaining between them. CDR3 size: 9 residues. CDR3 DNA sequence: TGTGCCAGCAATCGACAGCAGTTCTTC. Encoded protein: CASNRQQFF. The full variable domain, completed using reference TRBV2 and TRBJ2-1, is EPEVTQTPSHQVTQMGQEVILRCVPISNHLYFYWYRQILGQKVEFLVSFYNNEISEKSEIFDDQFSVERPDGSNFTLKIRSTKLEDSAMYFCASNRQQFFGPGTRLTVL.